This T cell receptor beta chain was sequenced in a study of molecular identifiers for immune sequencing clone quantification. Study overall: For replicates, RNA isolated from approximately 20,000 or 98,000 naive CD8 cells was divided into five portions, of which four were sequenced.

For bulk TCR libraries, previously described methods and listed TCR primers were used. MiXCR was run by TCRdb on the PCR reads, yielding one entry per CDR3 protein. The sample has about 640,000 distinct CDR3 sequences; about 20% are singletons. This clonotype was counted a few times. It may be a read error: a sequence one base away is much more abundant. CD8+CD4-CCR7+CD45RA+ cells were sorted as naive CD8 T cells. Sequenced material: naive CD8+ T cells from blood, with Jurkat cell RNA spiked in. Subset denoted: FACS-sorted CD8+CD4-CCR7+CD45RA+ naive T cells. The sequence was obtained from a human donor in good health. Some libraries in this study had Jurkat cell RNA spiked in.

The DNA for the CDR3 is TGCGCCAGCGGCTCCCCGGGAGACACTGAAGCTTTCTTT. This encodes CASGSPGDTEAFF. V usage is TRBV5-1 and J usage is TRBJ1-1; D unresolved. This CDR3 comprises 13 residues. The germline V and J ends were trimmed by 7 bases and 3 bases, with 13 bases remaining between them. Germline assignment: CDR1 SGHRS and CDR2 YFSETQ. Filled out from reference TRBV5-1 and TRBJ1-1, the complete variable domain reads KAGVTQTPRYLIKTRGQQVTLSCSPISGHRSVSWYQQTPGQGLQFLFEYFSETQRNKGNFPGRFSGRQFSNSRSEMNVSTLELGDSALYLCASGSPGDTEAFFGQGTRLTVV.